The 22 T cell receptor beta chains reported below all come from one sample, sequenced in a study of blood T cell repertoires in COVID-19. Assay: immunoSEQ multiplex PCR; the TCRdb copy retains only in-frame clones and omits some. This table has 200,000 to 250,000 clones, under 85% appearing once. The sequenced sample consisted of peripheral blood. The receptors here all came from a man younger than 45 who had recovered from COVID-19.

The rearrangement links TRBV28 to TRBJ1-2; TRBD1 aligns across 8 bases. The V and J ends lost 5 bases and 6 bases, in that order; junction bases with no gene match: 5. The CDR3 covers 13 residues. Germline CDR1 MDHEN, CDR2 SYDVKM. Here the CDR3 DNA reads TGTGCCAGCAGTATGGGACAGGTCAATGGCTACACCTTC. Translated, it gives CASSMGQVNGYTF.

The CDR3 DNA reads as TGTGCCAGCATGGGAGGAGGGGATTACGAGCAGTACTTC. The encoded protein is CASMGGGDYEQYF. The chain joins TRBV6-5 to TRBJ2-7; tentatively, D is TRBD2 (6 bases). Germline lookup yields CDR1 MNHEY and CDR2 SVGAGI. The CDR3 sequence is 13 residues long. Trimming took off 7 bases at V and 4 bases at J, with 14 bases between the two ends.

V gene TRBV6-2 or TRBV6-3 combines with J gene TRBJ2-2, with TRBD2 matching 12 bases. CDR3 size: 17 residues. CDR1 is MNHEY, CDR2 SVGEGT, per germline. The junction had 10 bases not matched to a gene; V was cut back by 5 bases and J by 6 bases. CDR3 DNA: TGTGCCAGCAGTAGGGGGCGGACTAGCGGGGTGCCCGGGGAGCTGTTTTTT. Its protein product is CASSRGRTSGVPGELFF.

Only one count was recorded for this clone. V gene TRBV5-4 combines with J gene TRBJ2-5; the D gene is possibly TRBD2 (6 bases). Germline values: CDR1 SGHNT, CDR2 YYREEE (reference sequence). The CDR3 length is 12 residues. Trimming left V 4 bases short and J 5 bases short, with 9 bases between. CDR3 nucleotides: TGTGCCAGCAGCCCCCGGGGGGAGACCCAGTACTTC. Translated, it gives CASSPRGETQYF.

The chain uses TRBV5-1 and TRBJ2-3, with TRBD2 identical over 7 bases. This CDR3 contains 14 residues. Germline V gives CDR1 SGHRS, CDR2 YFSETQ. Germline trimming cut 7 bases from V and 2 bases from J; bases unmatched to any gene: 7. CDR3 loop: CASRPRGDTDTQYF. CDR3 in DNA: TGCGCCAGCCGCCCTCGGGGGGACACAGATACGCAGTATTTT. The full variable domain, rest sourced from reference TRBV5-1 and TRBJ2-3, is KAGVTQTPRYLIKTRGQQVTLSCSPISGHRSVSWYQQTPGQGLQFLFEYFSETQRNKGNFPGRFSGRQFSNSRSEMNVSTLELGDSALYLCASRPRGDTDTQYFGPGTRLTVL.

The V call is TRBV5-4, the J call TRBJ2-2; 7 bases line up with TRBD2. The CDR3 is 15 residues long. CDR1 SGHNT and CDR2 YYREEE come from the germline V gene (reference sequence). The V gene end was trimmed by 4 bases and the J gene end by 2 bases; junction bases not matched to a gene: 5. The CDR3 DNA sequence: TGTGCCAGCAGCGCCCCGGGAGGCAACACCGGGGAGCTGTTTTTT. It is translated as CASSAPGGNTGELFF.

This clone was found a few times. The CDR3 spells CASRRGALTEAFF. The CDR3 bases are TGTGCCAGCAGGCGGGGGGCGCTCACTGAAGCTTTCTTT. The V and J genes are TRBV5-6 and TRBJ1-1, with a possible D match to TRBD1 (6 bases). The CDR3 runs to 13 residues. The germline gives CDR1 SGHDT, CDR2 YYEEEE. The V end lost 5 bases, the J end lost 4 bases, and 12 bases lay between the germline ends.

V usage is TRBV5-4 and J usage is TRBJ2-5; 13 bases line up with TRBD2. Germline values: CDR1 SGHNT, CDR2 YYREEE (reference sequence). CDR3 length: 16 residues. V was clipped by 2 bases and J by 2 bases; unmatched bases: 3. In DNA, the CDR3 is TGTGCCAGCAGCTTCCCGACTAGCGGGGGGCAAGAGACCCAGTACTTC. This encodes CASSFPTSGGQETQYF.

The gene calls are TRBV4-1 and TRBJ2-5; 11 nucleotides align to TRBD2. V shed 0 bases, J shed 5 bases, and the junction held 11 bases outside the gene matches. Germline V lookup: CDR1 MGHRA, CDR2 YSYEKL. The CDR3 runs to 18 residues. This CDR3 is CASSQDLALAGGQETQYF. CDR3 in DNA: TGCGCCAGCAGCCAAGATCTCGCGCTAGCGGGGGGTCAGGAGACCCAGTACTTC.

V usage is TRBV9 and J usage is TRBJ2-1; possibly TRBD1 for D (5 bases). This CDR3 comprises 13 residues. Germline V gene sequence: CDR1 SGDLS, CDR2 YYNGEE. The V end lost 2 bases, the J end lost 4 bases, and 7 bases lay between the germline ends. The CDR3 is CASSVGRYNEQFF. The CDR3 DNA is TGTGCCAGCAGCGTGGGGCGTTACAATGAGCAGTTCTTC.

This clone appeared once. The chain uses TRBV12-3 or TRBV12-4 and TRBJ1-2, with D perhaps TRBD1 (5 bases). Between the trimmed V and J ends, which lost 0 bases and 6 bases, there was a span of 8 bases. The CDR3 sequence is 13 residues long. CDR3 bases: TGTGCCAGCAGTTTAGCGGGGCTTCATGGCTACACCTTC. Translating gives CASSLAGLHGYTF.

This clone came up a few times. The chain combines TRBV7-8 with TRBJ2-7; D unresolved. The CDR3 has 14 amino acids. V lost 5 bases to trimming and J lost 5 bases, with 16 bases between them. Looked up from germline, CDR1 is SGHVS and CDR2 is FQNEAQ. The CDR3 coding sequence is TGTGCCAGCAGCCCGGAAGACTGGATCAACGAGCAGTACTTC. Translation: CASSPEDWINEQYF.

This clone has just a few counts. The chain is built from TRBV3-1 (or the pseudogene TRBV3-2) and TRBJ2-3, with TRBD2 identical over 9 bases. Unmatched junction bases numbered 13, after V lost 4 bases and J lost 8 bases. Per the germline V gene, CDR1 is LGHDT and CDR2 is YNNKEL (reference sequence). The CDR3 runs 16 residues. The CDR3 spells CASSLLGAGGHGTQYF. CDR3 bases: TGTGCCAGCAGCCTCCTTGGTGCGGGGGGGCATGGTACGCAGTATTTT.

The chain uses TRBV4-1 and TRBJ2-3; maybe TRBD2 (6 bases). V lost 0 bases, J lost 2 bases, and 15 bases lay in between. The CDR3 is 17 amino acids. The germline CDR1 and CDR2 sequences are MGHRA and YSYEKL. The CDR3 DNA is TGCGCCAGCAGCCAAGACCGGGGGACCTCTTTCACAGATACGCAGTATTTT. Amino acids: CASSQDRGTSFTDTQYF.

This clone was counted a few times. The chain combines TRBV27 with TRBJ1-2; perhaps TRBD1 as D (5 bases). Germline V gives CDR1 MNHEY, CDR2 SMNVEV (reference sequence). Between the trimmed V and J ends, which lost 5 bases and 5 bases, there was a span of 15 bases. The CDR3 has 14 amino acids. The CDR3 loop reads CASSGAGLQYGYTF. In nucleotides, the CDR3 is TGTGCCAGCAGTGGGGCTGGCTTACAGTATGGCTACACCTTC.

V is TRBV11-2 and J is TRBJ2-3, with D perhaps TRBD1 (6 bases). The CDR3 has 14 residues. V shed 2 bases and J shed 4 bases, with 10 bases lying between them. Germline CDR1 reads SGHAT; CDR2 reads FQNNGV. The CDR3 is CASSLNRAADTQYF. In DNA form, the CDR3 reads TGTGCCAGCAGCTTAAACAGGGCTGCAGATACGCAGTATTTT.

The V and J genes are TRBV7-8 and TRBJ2-7; 8 nucleotides match TRBD2. The CDR3 runs to 14 residues. Germline values: CDR1 SGHVS, CDR2 FQNEAQ. V trimming: 3 bases; J trimming: 4 bases; junction bases outside the gene matches: 5. The DNA of the CDR3 is TGTGCCAGCAGCTTGGGACTAGAATTATACGAGCAGTACTTC. Protein sequence: CASSLGLELYEQYF.

V gene TRBV5-6 combines with J gene TRBJ1-2, with D perhaps matching TRBD1 (5 bases). Germline CDR1 SGHDT, CDR2 YYEEEE. V lost 4 bases to trimming and J lost 2 bases, with 12 bases between them. The CDR3 is 14 amino acids. The CDR3 reads CASSPVGGNYGYTF. CDR3 sequence (DNA): TGTGCCAGCAGCCCAGTCGGGGGGAACTATGGCTACACCTTC.

The chain links TRBV7-2 to TRBJ2-3; 8 nucleotides match TRBD2. This CDR3 spans 13 amino acids. Germline CDR1 and CDR2: SGHTA and FQGNSA. Unmatched junction bases numbered 4, after V lost 6 bases and J lost 5 bases. The CDR3 DNA reads as TGTGCCAGCAGGCGGGGGGATTTAGATACGCAGTATTTT. Translated, it gives CASRRGDLDTQYF.

The chain is built from TRBV3-1 (or the pseudogene TRBV3-2) and TRBJ2-7; weak D call: TRBD1 (5 bases). The CDR3 has 15 residues. Germline V gene data show CDR1 as LGHDT and CDR2 as YNNKEL (reference sequence). V lost 0 bases and J 5 bases, leaving 14 bases between the germline ends. The CDR3 region is CASSQEVNQGHEQYF. The CDR3 DNA is TGTGCCAGCAGCCAAGAGGTAAACCAGGGTCACGAGCAGTACTTC.

CDR3 amino acids: CASSARVGTSSTDTQYF. The CDR3 DNA follows: TGTGCCAGCAGCGCTCGTGTGGGGACTAGCAGCACAGATACGCAGTATTTT. The chain uses TRBV9 and TRBJ2-3, with 9 bases matching TRBD2. V shed 3 bases, J shed 0 bases, and the junction held 8 bases outside the gene matches. Germline CDR1 and CDR2: SGDLS and YYNGEE. The CDR3 is 17 residues long.

This clone came up once. This rearrangement joins TRBV19 to TRBJ1-2; 9 nucleotides agree with TRBD1. With V trimmed by 7 bases and J by 3 bases, 9 bases remained unmatched. CDR3 length: 15 residues. Germline values: CDR1 LNHDA, CDR2 SQIVND (reference sequence). The CDR3 loop is CASNPTRTGDYGYTF. The DNA for the CDR3 is TGTGCCAGTAACCCGACTAGGACAGGGGACTATGGCTACACCTTC.